The present TCR beta chain was sequenced within a study of blood T cells in healthy people across ages. PCR was performed a second time for 7 to 11 cycles using a sample-barcoded 5' primer and a J-beta primer mix. A single record per CDR3 protein comes from TCRdb applying MiXCR to the 5' RACE reads. The repertoire includes 1.5 million to 2 million distinct CDR3 sequences, about 28% of them detected once, and 6.5% to 8.5% sits in the top ten. V lost 6 bases and J lost 6; bases outside the gene matches: 6. The CDR3 extends over 13 amino acids. Germline CDR1 SGHNT, CDR2 YYREEE (reference sequence). This clonotype has at least ten counts.

The rearrangement joins TRBV5-4 to TRBJ2-7; TRBD2 matches at 10 bases. The TCR originated in a woman under 40 in good health. The sequencing sample was made of blood. The CDR3 sequence is CASKAGGRVEQYF. DNA of the CDR3: TGTGCCAGCAAAGCGGGAGGGCGGGTCGAGCAGTACTTC. Variable domain in full (rest from reference TRBV5-4 and TRBJ2-7): ETGVTQSPTHLIKTRGQQVTLRCSSQSGHNTVSWYQQALGQGPQFIFQYYREEENGRGNFPPRFSGLQFPNYSSELNVNALELDDSALYLCASKAGGRVEQYFGPGTRLTVT.